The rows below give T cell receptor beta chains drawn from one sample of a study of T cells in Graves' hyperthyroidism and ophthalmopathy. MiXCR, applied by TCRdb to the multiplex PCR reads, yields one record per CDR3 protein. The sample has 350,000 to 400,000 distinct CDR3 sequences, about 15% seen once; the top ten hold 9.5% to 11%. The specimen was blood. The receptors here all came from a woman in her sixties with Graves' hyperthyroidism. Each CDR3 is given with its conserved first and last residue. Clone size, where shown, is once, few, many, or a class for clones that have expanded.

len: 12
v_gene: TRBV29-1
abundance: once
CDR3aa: CSVRGGGVKLFF

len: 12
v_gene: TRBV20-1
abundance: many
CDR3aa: CSVRLGTDTQYF

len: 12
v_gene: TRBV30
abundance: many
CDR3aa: CAWSSNTDTQYF

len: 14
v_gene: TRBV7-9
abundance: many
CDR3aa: CASSTVARANEQFF

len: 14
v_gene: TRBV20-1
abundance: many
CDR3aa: CSARRELSTDTQYF

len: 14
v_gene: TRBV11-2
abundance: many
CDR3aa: CASSLVPYYNEQFF

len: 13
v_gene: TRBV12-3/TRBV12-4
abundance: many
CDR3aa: CASSYGTANEQFF

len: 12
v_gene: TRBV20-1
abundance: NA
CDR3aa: CSVSATNEKLFF

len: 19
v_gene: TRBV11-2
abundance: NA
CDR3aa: CASSLEGSWAGGPSYEQYF

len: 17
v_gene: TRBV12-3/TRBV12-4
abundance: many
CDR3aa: CASSLAPQDYSNQPQHF

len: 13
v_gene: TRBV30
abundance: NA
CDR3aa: CGRGTSIGNEQFF

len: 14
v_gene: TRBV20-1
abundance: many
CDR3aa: CSASKGTLLIEQYF

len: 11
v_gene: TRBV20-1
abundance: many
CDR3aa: CSAGTSYEQYF

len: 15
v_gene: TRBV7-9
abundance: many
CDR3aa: CASSHRTDGHYGYTF

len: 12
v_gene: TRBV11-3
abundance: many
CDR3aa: CASSSRRGEQFF

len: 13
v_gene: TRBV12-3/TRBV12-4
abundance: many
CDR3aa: CASTPRTTDTQYF

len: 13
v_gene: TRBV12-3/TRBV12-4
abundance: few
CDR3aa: CASSVFSGNTIYF

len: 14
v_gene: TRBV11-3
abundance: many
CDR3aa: CASSLGGSSTEAFF

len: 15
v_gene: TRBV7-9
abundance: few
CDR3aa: CASSYRLTTATEAFF

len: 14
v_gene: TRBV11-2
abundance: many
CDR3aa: CASSSAAGTETQYF

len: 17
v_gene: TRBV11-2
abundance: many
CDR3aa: CASSSDPTAQGRDGYTF

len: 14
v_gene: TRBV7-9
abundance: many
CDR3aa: CASSLRTGTETQYF

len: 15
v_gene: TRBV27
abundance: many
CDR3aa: CASRKPGQGGLDLHF

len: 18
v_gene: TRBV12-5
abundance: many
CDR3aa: CASGLVIGTVDANYGYTF

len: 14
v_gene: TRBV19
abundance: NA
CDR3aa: CASSSDRAQLTIYF